This T cell receptor (beta chain) appears in the sequencing data of a study of technical replicates of blood from a handful of donors. Repertoires were generated with immunoSEQ multiplex PCR, while TCRdb's copy carries only in-frame clones and drops some. The sample holds some 77,000 clones, roughly 93% seen once. The CDR3 length is 14 residues. Germline V gene sequence: CDR1 SGHKS, CDR2 YYEKEE (reference sequence). The ends were cut back, 2 bases at V and 3 bases at J, with 11 bases in the middle. The chain employs TRBV5-5 and TRBJ1-1, with D possibly matching TRBD1 (6 bases). The source of this sequence is a human donor in good health. The specimen sequenced was T cells isolated from PBMCs. The CDR3 loop reads CASSLNRVDTEAFF. The CDR3 nucleotides are TGTGCCAGCAGCTTAAACAGGGTAGACACTGAAGCTTTCTTT.